This entry lists 32 T cell receptor beta chains sequenced from one sample in a study of blood T cell repertoires in COVID-19. Sequencing used immunoSEQ multiplex PCR; TCRdb keeps in-frame clones, though not all of them. This table holds under 450,000 clones, 86% found once. The specimen was peripheral blood. These receptors were taken from a woman aged 55-70 years with COVID-19, enrolled during active disease.

This rearrangement joins TRBV19 to TRBJ2-3; unclear D gene. The CDR3 runs 14 residues. V was trimmed by 5 bases and J by 0 bases, leaving 9 bases between them. The germline gives CDR1 LNHDA, CDR2 SQIVND (reference sequence). CDR3 sequence reads: CASSRSTSTDTQYF. CDR3 DNA: TGTGCCAGTAGTCGATCCACTAGCACAGATACGCAGTATTTT.

The chain recombines TRBV11-2 with TRBJ2-7, with 8 bases aligning to TRBD1. Germline CDR1 SGHAT, CDR2 FQNNGV. The CDR3 has 12 residues. Trimming at V came to 5 bases and at J to 5 bases, leaving 2 bases not matched to a gene. CDR3 sequence reads: CASSEGQDEQYF. The DNA for the CDR3 is TGTGCCAGCAGCGAGGGACAGGACGAGCAGTACTTC.

This sequence joins TRBV3-1 (or the pseudogene TRBV3-2) and TRBJ2-7; 8 bases fit TRBD1. This CDR3 has 16 residues. Germline V CDR1 and CDR2: LGHDT, YNNKEL (reference sequence). Trimming cost V 0 bases and J 3 bases; bases outside gene matches: 7. This chain's CDR3 is CASSQDLRTGNYEQYF. DNA of the CDR3: TGTGCCAGCAGCCAAGATCTTAGGACAGGGAACTACGAGCAGTACTTC.

The V call is TRBV6-5, the J call TRBJ1-2, with 8 bases lining up with TRBD1. V shed 6 bases, J shed 6 bases, and the junction held 3 bases outside the gene matches. The germline gives CDR1 MNHEY, CDR2 SVGAGI. This CDR3 spans 12 amino acids. The CDR3 loop reads CASRKGQDGYTF. In nucleotides, the CDR3 is TGTGCCAGCAGAAAGGGACAGGATGGCTACACCTTC.

The V call is TRBV15, the J call TRBJ1-2; perhaps TRBD1 as D (5 bases). Germline assignment: CDR1 LNHNV and CDR2 YYDKDF (reference sequence). The V end lost 6 bases, the J end lost 4 bases, and 12 bases lay between the germline ends. This CDR3 is 13 amino acids long. In nucleotides, the CDR3 is TGTGCCACCAGACCGACAGATTCCTATGGCTACACCTTC. Amino acids: CATRPTDSYGYTF.

V usage is TRBV20-1 and J usage is TRBJ1-2, with 8 bases lining up with TRBD1. This CDR3 region has 11 residues. Germline loops: CDR1 DFQATT, CDR2 SNEGSKA (reference sequence). The V gene end was trimmed by 8 bases and the J gene end by 3 bases; junction bases not matched to a gene: 2. DNA for the CDR3: TGCAGTACAGGGGGGGACTATGGCTACACCTTC. Translated, it gives CSTGGDYGYTF.

The chain carries TRBV5-5 and TRBJ2-3; a weak D match, TRBD2 (6 bases). The CDR3 extends over 15 amino acids. Trimming removed 0 bases at V and 3 bases at J, with 11 bases between. Germline CDR1 SGHKS, CDR2 YYEKEE (reference sequence). CDR3 in DNA: TGTGCCAGCAGCTTGGGGGTCCTAGCGACAGATACGCAGTATTTT. It codes for CASSLGVLATDTQYF.

This chain joins TRBV7-6 and TRBJ2-5; D perhaps matches TRBD2 (6 bases). This CDR3 is built from 20 residues. V shed 2 bases and J shed 3 bases, with 28 bases lying between them. The germline gives CDR1 SGHVS, CDR2 FNYEAQ. Here the CDR3 reads CASSLWDWTTLPGPKETQYF. CDR3 nucleotides: TGTGCCAGCAGCTTATGGGATTGGACTACACTCCCGGGGCCGAAAGAGACCCAGTACTTC.

The V and J genes are TRBV11-3 and TRBJ1-1; D remains ambiguous. Trimming stripped 9 bases from V and 3 bases from J, with 11 bases between. Germline V lookup: CDR1 SGHNT, CDR2 YENEEA. This CDR3 has 12 amino acids. The CDR3 sequence: CASTRGDTEAFF. The CDR3 nucleotides read TGTGCCAGTACTCGGGGAGACACTGAAGCTTTCTTT.

The rearrangement links TRBV6-5 to TRBJ1-1; no clear D gene. V lost 3 bases, J lost 3 bases, and 8 bases lay in between. The germline gives CDR1 MNHEY, CDR2 SVGAGI. The CDR3 contains 13 residues. The CDR3 region is CASSYSTYTEAFF. CDR3 sequence (DNA): TGTGCCAGCAGTTATTCCACATACACTGAAGCTTTCTTT.

The chain employs TRBV3-1 (or the pseudogene TRBV3-2) and TRBJ1-1; 8 nucleotides match TRBD1. Germline assignment: CDR1 LGHDT and CDR2 YNNKEL (reference sequence). The CDR3 loop spans 14 amino acids. After removal of 4 bases from V and 1 base from J, the junction contained 2 bases not matched to a gene. The DNA for the CDR3 is TGTGCCAGCAGCCTCGACAGGGGGAACACTGAAGCTTTCTTT. Translating gives CASSLDRGNTEAFF.

On this clone itself: This sample also contains other DNA sequences that code for the same CDR3. The chain links TRBV9 to TRBJ1-1, with D perhaps matching TRBD1 (5 bases). The germline V and J ends were trimmed by 3 bases and 1 base, with 10 bases remaining between them. This CDR3 comprises 14 residues. Per germline, CDR1 SGDLS and CDR2 YYNGEE. For the CDR3, the DNA is TGTGCCAGCAGCGCTCAGGGAGGGAACACTGAAGCTTTCTTT. This translates into CASSAQGGNTEAFF.

This clone has just a few counts. The J gene is TRBJ2-3, the V gene TRBV6-6; TRBD2 might be the D (6 bases). Germline CDR1 is MNHNY and CDR2 is SVGAGI (reference sequence). Between the trimmed V and J ends, which lost 7 bases and 5 bases, there was a span of 7 bases. The CDR3 has 11 amino acids. CDR3 region: CASNGGDTQYF. In DNA, the CDR3 is TGTGCCAGCAACGGGGGAGATACGCAGTATTTT.

This clone was recorded a few times. The CDR3 nucleotides are TGTGCCATCAGTGAAGGGACAGGGAAATATAGCAATCAGCCCCAGCATTTT. As protein: CAISEGTGKYSNQPQHF. V is TRBV10-3 and J is TRBJ1-5, with TRBD1 matching over 9 bases. Germline CDR1 reads ENHRY; CDR2 reads SYGVKD. The V gene end was trimmed by 3 bases and the J gene end by 0 bases; junction bases not matched to a gene: 6. The CDR3 loop spans 17 amino acids.

Only a few counts were recorded for this clone. The chain combines TRBV4-1 with TRBJ2-7; 8 nucleotides line up with TRBD1. The V gene end was trimmed by 5 bases and the J gene end by 4 bases; junction bases not matched to a gene: 13. CDR1 and CDR2 (germline): MGHRA, YSYEKL. This CDR3 comprises 16 residues. CDR3 nucleotide sequence: TGCGCCAGCAGCTTTAGTCCAGGGGGCTTGAGTTACGAGCAGTACTTC. It codes for CASSFSPGGLSYEQYF.

The chain links TRBV4-2 to TRBJ2-1; 7 bases fit TRBD2. Germline assignment: CDR1 LGHNA and CDR2 YNFKEQ. The trim removed 1 base at V and 5 bases at J, leaving 14 bases unmatched. The CDR3 loop spans 18 amino acids. DNA of the CDR3: TGTGCCAGCAGCCAAGTGGGCGTAACTAGCGACCTGAACAATGAGCAGTTCTTC. Encoded protein: CASSQVGVTSDLNNEQFF.

The chain combines TRBV12-5 with TRBJ1-2; TRBD1 is a possible D gene (6 bases). Trimming stripped 3 bases from V and 3 bases from J, with 11 bases between. The CDR3 is made up of 14 amino acids. Germline V CDR1 and CDR2: LGHNT, FRNRAP. The CDR3, as DNA: TGTGCTAGTGGTTTATCAGGGGTCGACTATGGCTACACCTTC. Residues: CASGLSGVDYGYTF.

J is TRBJ2-5 and V is TRBV5-1; 7 positions match TRBD2. The germline gives CDR1 SGHRS, CDR2 YFSETQ. The V segment lost 0 bases and the J segment 2 bases; nucleotides outside the gene matches: 1. There are 14 residues in the CDR3. CDR3 amino acids: CASSLVGGQETQYF. DNA of the CDR3: TGCGCCAGCAGCTTGGTGGGGGGGCAAGAGACCCAGTACTTC.

This chain links TRBV6-2 or TRBV6-3 with TRBJ1-3, with a tentative D call TRBD1 (6 bases). Trimming removed 6 bases at V and 3 bases at J, with 15 bases between. There are 15 residues in the CDR3. The germline V gene encodes CDR1 MNHEY and CDR2 SVGEGT. The CDR3 DNA reads as TGTGCCAGCAGCTCCGCAACAGGGCTTGGAAACACCATATATTTT. Translating gives CASSSATGLGNTIYF.

The CDR3 coding sequence is TGCGCCAGCAGCTCGCGTCCCGGGACAGGGGGCGAAAACACCATATATTTT. Translated: CASSSRPGTGGENTIYF. V and J are TRBV5-1 and TRBJ1-3; 12 bases align to TRBD1. V gave up 3 bases and J gave up 6 bases; unmatched junction bases: 10. The germline gives CDR1 SGHRS, CDR2 YFSETQ. The CDR3 covers 17 residues.

The chain recombines TRBV25-1 with TRBJ2-6; TRBD1 matches at 7 bases. The trim removed 4 bases at V and 0 bases at J, leaving 6 bases unmatched. The germline V gene has CDR1 MGHDK and CDR2 SYGVNS. The CDR3 has 17 amino acids. The CDR3, as DNA: TGTGCCAGCAGTGTAACGACAGGGTTCTCTGGGGCCAACGTCCTGACTTTC. It is translated as CASSVTTGFSGANVLTF.

The chain combines TRBV29-1 with TRBJ1-2; D ambiguous. The CDR3 covers 12 residues. Trimming took off 1 base at V and 7 bases at J, with 10 bases between the two ends. Germline CDR1 reads SQVTM; CDR2 reads ANQGSEA. The CDR3 spells CSVEGGAIGYTF. The CDR3 DNA follows: TGCAGCGTTGAAGGGGGAGCTATTGGCTACACCTTC.

This chain uses TRBV5-1 with TRBJ2-7, with TRBD2 as a possible D gene (5 bases). V lost 7 bases to trimming and J lost 5 bases, with 16 bases between them. The germline gives CDR1 SGHRS, CDR2 YFSETQ. The CDR3 is 13 amino acids. The CDR3 DNA reads TGCGCCAGCCGTCTTGATACTAGGGACGAGCAGTACTTC. Translating gives CASRLDTRDEQYF.

J is TRBJ2-5 and V is TRBV6-5; TRBD1 matches 9 bases. J lost 4 bases, V lost 5 bases, and 8 bases had no gene match. Looked up from germline, CDR1 is MNHEY and CDR2 is SVGAGI. This CDR3 has 15 residues. Written as DNA, the CDR3 is TGTGCCAGCAGTAAGGGACAGGGTATTGGAGAGACCCAGTACTTC. It translates to CASSKGQGIGETQYF.

The V and J genes are TRBV2 and TRBJ1-4; a weak D match, TRBD1 (5 bases). The CDR3 is made up of 14 amino acids. V dropped 8 bases and J dropped 5 bases, with 15 bases sitting between them. The germline V gene encodes CDR1 SNHLY and CDR2 FYNNEI. This CDR3 reads CASVGGTFNEKLFF. The CDR3 bases are TGTGCCAGCGTTGGGGGGACCTTCAATGAAAAACTGTTTTTT.

The chain combines TRBV20-1 with TRBJ2-7, with D possibly matching TRBD2 (6 bases). Looked up from germline, CDR1 is DFQATT and CDR2 is SNEGSKA (reference sequence). The CDR3 runs 11 residues. Trimming took off 6 bases at V and 3 bases at J, with 9 bases between the two ends. This chain's CDR3 is CSANSGYEQYF. The CDR3 DNA reads as TGCAGTGCCAATAGCGGCTACGAGCAGTACTTC.

In the case of this clone: Other DNA variants within this sample encode the same CDR3. The V and J genes are TRBV30 and TRBJ1-5, with a weak D call TRBD1 (5 bases). V was pared by 5 bases and J by 4 bases, with 9 bases between. The CDR3 contains 12 residues. Germline V gene lookup returns CDR1 GTSNPN and CDR2 SVGIG (reference sequence). CDR3 amino acids: CAWGGRNQPQHF. The CDR3 DNA is TGTGCCTGGGGGGGGAGGAATCAGCCCCAGCATTTT.

V is TRBV12-3 or TRBV12-4 and J is TRBJ1-4, with unresolved D. Trimming took off 5 bases at V and 8 bases at J, with 9 bases between the two ends. The length of the CDR3 is 12 residues. This CDR3 is CASSPYMEKLFF. The DNA for the CDR3 is TGTGCCAGCAGTCCCTATATGGAAAAACTGTTTTTT.

The CDR3 loop reads CASSVSTGDLLRNEQFF. In DNA form, the CDR3 reads TGTGCCAGCAGCGTATCCACAGGGGATTTATTGCGCAATGAGCAGTTCTTC. The J gene is TRBJ2-1, the V gene TRBV9, with TRBD1 matching over 7 bases. The CDR3 has 17 amino acids. With 1 base clipped from V and 6 bases from J, the junction kept 13 bases outside the gene matches. Germline V gene sequence: CDR1 SGDLS, CDR2 YYNGEE.

The chain carries TRBV19 and TRBJ2-5; 9 positions match TRBD1. In germline, CDR1 is LNHDA, CDR2 SQIVND (reference sequence). The CDR3 sequence is 16 residues long. The V segment lost 6 bases and the J segment 5 bases; nucleotides outside the gene matches: 13. CDR3 in amino acids: CASSPHRGQGVETQYF. In DNA, the CDR3 is TGTGCCAGTAGCCCCCACCGGGGACAGGGCGTCGAGACCCAGTACTTC.

This chain links TRBV6-5 with TRBJ1-5, with D unresolved. CDR1 is MNHEY and CDR2 is SVGAGI in the germline V gene. V lost 10 bases to trimming and J lost 4 bases, with 14 bases between them. The CDR3 loop spans 13 amino acids. Here the CDR3 DNA reads TGTGCCAACTCGTTGACAACAAATCAGCCCCAGCATTTT. This sequence encodes CANSLTTNQPQHF.

The rearrangement joins TRBV3-1 (or the pseudogene TRBV3-2) to TRBJ1-5; no firm D call. The V and J ends lost 4 bases and 11 bases respectively, with 27 bases between them. Germline V gives CDR1 LGHDT, CDR2 YNNKEL (reference sequence). This CDR3 is 17 amino acids long. The CDR3 loop is CASSRACETTAPRAQHF. The CDR3 region has the DNA TGTGCCAGCAGCCGTGCCTGCGAGACAACGGCCCCGCGGGCCCAGCATTTT.